This T cell receptor (beta chain) originates from a study of blood T cell repertoires in COVID-19. Study as a whole: Acute and convalescent COVID-19 specimens originated in the United States, Italy and Spain.

Participants were aged about 18 to 100 years from approximately 23 US areas. Cohort assignment relied on participant-reported clinical history. In the study's own analysis: Amplification from reference gene primers served as the basis for estimated nucleated cell counts. Method: immunoSEQ multiplex PCR; TCRdb's copy keeps in-frame clones and lacks some. The DNA was the basis for D and trimming; V, J and clone size are from that table. Of a few hundred thousand clones listed, 75% to 90% were seen once; the top ten hold roughly 4%. This CDR3 is built from 14 residues. Trimming cost V 5 bases and J 3 bases; bases outside gene matches: 4. The V gene's germline CDR1 is MNHEY and CDR2 SVGEGT.

The specimen sequenced was PBMCs or T cells enriched from blood (not recorded which). V is TRBV6-2 or TRBV6-3 and J is TRBJ1-2, with 9 bases identical to TRBD1. The receptor was isolated from a woman aged 25 to 39 who had been exposed to COVID-19. The CDR3 here is CASSPGQGYYGYTF. The CDR3 DNA sequence: TGTGCCAGCAGTCCCGGACAGGGGTACTATGGCTACACCTTC.